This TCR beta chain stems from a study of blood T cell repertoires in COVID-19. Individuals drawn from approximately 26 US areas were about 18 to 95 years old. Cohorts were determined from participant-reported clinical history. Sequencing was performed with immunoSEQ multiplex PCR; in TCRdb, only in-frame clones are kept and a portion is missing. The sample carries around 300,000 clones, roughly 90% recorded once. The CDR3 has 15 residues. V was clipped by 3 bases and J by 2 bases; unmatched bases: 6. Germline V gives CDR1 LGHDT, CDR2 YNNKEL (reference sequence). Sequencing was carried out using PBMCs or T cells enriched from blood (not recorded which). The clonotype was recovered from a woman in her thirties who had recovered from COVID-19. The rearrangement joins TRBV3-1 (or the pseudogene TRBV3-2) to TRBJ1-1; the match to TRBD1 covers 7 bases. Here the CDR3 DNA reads TGTGCCAGCAGCCATCGACAGGGAGTAAACACTGAAGCTTTCTTT. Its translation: CASSHRQGVNTEAFF.